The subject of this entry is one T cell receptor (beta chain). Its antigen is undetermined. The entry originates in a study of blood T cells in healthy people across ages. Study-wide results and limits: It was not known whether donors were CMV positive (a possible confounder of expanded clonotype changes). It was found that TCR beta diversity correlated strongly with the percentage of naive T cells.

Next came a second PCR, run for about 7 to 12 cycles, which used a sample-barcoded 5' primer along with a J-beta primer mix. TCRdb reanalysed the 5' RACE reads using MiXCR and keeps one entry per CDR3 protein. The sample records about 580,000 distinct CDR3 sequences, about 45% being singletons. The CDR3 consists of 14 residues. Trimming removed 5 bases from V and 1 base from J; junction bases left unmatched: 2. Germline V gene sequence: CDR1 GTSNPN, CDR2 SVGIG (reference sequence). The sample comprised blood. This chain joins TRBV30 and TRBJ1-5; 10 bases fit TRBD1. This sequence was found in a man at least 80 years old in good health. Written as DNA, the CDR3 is TGTGCCTGGGGGACAGGGGTGAGCAATCAGCCCCAGCATTTT. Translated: CAWGTGVSNQPQHF. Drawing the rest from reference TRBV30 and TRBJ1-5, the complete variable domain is SQTIHQWPATLVQPVGSPLSLECTVEGTSNPNLYWYRQAAGRGLQLLFYSVGIGQISSEVPQNLSASRPQDRQFILSSKKLLLSDSGFYLCAWGTGVSNQPQHFGDGTRLSIL.